This TCR beta chain was obtained from a study of cytomegalovirus exposure and HLA in healthy donors. V was clipped by 1 base and J by 7 bases; unmatched bases: 9. Germline CDR1 SNHLY, CDR2 FYNNEI. CDR3 length equals 16 residues. Primers for the PCR totalled 60 Vbeta and 13 Jbeta. Profiled with immunoSEQ multiplex PCR; TCRdb holds only in-frame clones, not every one. The top ten hold more than 0.2% of the sample, which has more than 150,000 clones, about 90% seen once. The clonotype was recovered from a girl less than two years old in good health and CMV-seronegative. Sequencing input: PBMCs. This chain joins TRBV2 and TRBJ1-5; 8 nucleotides align to TRBD1. CDR3 region: CASSEGSGGWGQPQHF. The CDR3 DNA is TGTGCCAGCAGTGAAGGATCAGGGGGCTGGGGGCAGCCCCAGCATTTT.